Detailed here is one T cell receptor (beta chain). TCRdb's table, derived via immunoSEQ multiplex PCR, lists solely in-frame clones and lacks some. The sample lists about 41,000 clones; about 92% were seen once. These data belong to a study of T cell changes during pregnancy in multiple sclerosis. The source was CD8+ T cells from peripheral blood mononuclear cells, collected in the first trimester of pregnancy. The receptor was isolated from a female donor with multiple sclerosis, enrolled in a pregnancy study.

The CDR3 here is CASSRRDRTGGDEQYF. The CDR3 DNA reads as TGTGCCAGCAGCCGAAGGGACCGGACAGGGGGGGACGAGCAGTACTTC. The rearrangement joins TRBV16 to TRBJ2-7; 10 bases map to TRBD1. This CDR3 is built from 16 residues. Germline loops: CDR1 KGHSY, CDR2 FQNENV. Germline trimming cut 4 bases from V and 5 bases from J; bases unmatched to any gene: 11.